Following are 9 T cell receptor beta chains from one sample sequenced in a study of T cells in Graves' hyperthyroidism and ophthalmopathy. The TCR beta CDR3 regions underwent amplification using RNA transcripts as the source. RT-PCR in the first round (using the HTBI primer set) targeted the TCR CDR3. TCRdb itself ran the multiplex PCR reads through MiXCR, one entry per CDR3 protein. The sample consists of hundreds of thousands of distinct CDR3 sequences, 11% to 15% of them appearing once. What was sequenced was blood. The receptors were gathered from a woman in her twenties or thirties with Graves' hyperthyroidism that later progressed to Graves' ophthalmopathy.

This clonotype was seen at least ten times. V and J are TRBV30 and TRBJ1-5, with TRBD1 as a possible D gene (6 bases). CDR3 length: 14 residues. In germline, CDR1 is GTSNPN, CDR2 SVGIG (reference sequence). The V end was cut by 0 bases, the J end by 0 bases, with 6 bases between. CDR3 sequence reads: CAWSVQGSNQPQHF. For the CDR3, the DNA is TGTGCCTGGAGTGTACAGGGTAGCAATCAGCCCCAGCATTTT.

This clonotype was found a few times. This chain links TRBV4-2 with TRBJ2-1; a weak D match, TRBD2 (5 bases). CDR1 and CDR2 (germline): LGHNA, YNFKEQ. This CDR3 has 16 residues. The V end was cut by 6 bases, the J end by 0 bases, with 15 bases between. CDR3 sequence (DNA): TGTGCCAGCAGTCGAGACGGAGGTAGCTCCTACAATGAGCAGTTCTTC. This sequence encodes CASSRDGGSSYNEQFF.

The rearrangement links TRBV7-8 to TRBJ2-1; 8 bases fit TRBD2. The trim removed 8 bases at V and 3 bases at J, leaving 6 bases unmatched. The CDR3 contains 14 residues. The germline gives CDR1 SGHVS, CDR2 FQNEAQ. The CDR3 coding sequence is TGTGCCAGCGGACGGCTAGCGGGCTACAATGAGCAGTTCTTC. Protein: CASGRLAGYNEQFF.

This clonotype was observed at least ten times. CDR3: CAWRRTSGGTDTQYF. The CDR3 coding sequence is TGTGCCTGGAGGAGGACTAGCGGGGGCACAGATACGCAGTATTTT. The V call is TRBV30, the J call TRBJ2-3; 12 nucleotides match TRBD2. V lost 3 bases, J lost 1 base, and 2 bases stayed unmatched. CDR1 and CDR2 (germline): GTSNPN, SVGIG (reference sequence). The CDR3 extends over 15 amino acids.

V is TRBV19 and J is TRBJ1-1, with D unresolved. The CDR3 totals 15 residues. V was trimmed by 2 bases and J by 0 bases, leaving 10 bases between them. CDR1 LNHDA and CDR2 SQIVND come from the germline V gene (reference sequence). CDR3 sequence (DNA): TGTGCCAGTAGTATAAGCGGCAGCATGAACACTGAAGCTTTCTTT. Translation: CASSISGSMNTEAFF.

There are many counts of this clonotype. The CDR3 spells CASSMSGSTGELFF. The CDR3, as DNA: TGTGCCAGTAGTATGTCAGGGTCCACCGGGGAGCTGTTTTTT. V usage is TRBV19 and J usage is TRBJ2-2; possibly TRBD1 for D (5 bases). The germline V gene has CDR1 LNHDA and CDR2 SQIVND (reference sequence). Trimming took off 3 bases at V and 4 bases at J, with 9 bases between the two ends. CDR3 length: 14 residues.

This clonotype was recorded at least ten times. This chain links TRBV20-1 with TRBJ1-6, with TRBD1 as a possible D gene (6 bases). CDR3 length: 14 residues. Trimming left V 6 bases short and J 7 bases short, with 16 bases between. From germline, CDR1 is DFQATT and CDR2 SNEGSKA (reference sequence). CDR3 nucleotide sequence: TGCAGTGCCCTTGAGGGACATAGGAATTCACCCCTCCACTTT. It specifies CSALEGHRNSPLHF.

This clonotype was counted many times. This sequence joins TRBV27 and TRBJ2-1, with 7 nucleotides matching TRBD1. Per the germline V gene, CDR1 is MNHEY and CDR2 is SMNVEV (reference sequence). The CDR3 is 18 residues long. With V trimmed by 5 bases and J by 3 bases, 16 bases remained unmatched. The CDR3 spells CASSPASTGLNRYNEQFF. DNA for the CDR3: TGTGCCAGCAGTCCAGCCTCGACAGGGCTGAATCGCTACAATGAGCAGTTCTTC.

Turning to this clonotype: A read error is possible here, since a much larger clone lies one base away. The CDR3 DNA reads as TGTGCCGGCGGTAAAACGGGGGGCTACAATGAGCAGTTCTTC. Translated: CAGGKTGGYNEQFF. The rearrangement links TRBV27 to TRBJ2-1; 7 nucleotides align to TRBD2. After removal of 11 bases from V and 3 bases from J, the junction contained 10 bases not matched to a gene. Germline values: CDR1 MNHEY, CDR2 SMNVEV (reference sequence). This CDR3 comprises 14 residues.